Listed here are 3 T cell receptor beta chains from one sample, sequenced in a study of blood T cell repertoires in COVID-19. Clones were sequenced by immunoSEQ multiplex PCR, and TCRdb holds only the in-frame ones, with some missing. This table has a few hundred thousand clones, about 88% appearing once. Material for sequencing was PBMCs or T cells enriched from blood (not recorded which). The receptors here all came from a woman aged 18-30 years who had been exposed to COVID-19.

This clone was detected only a few times. The V and J genes are TRBV10-3 and TRBJ1-2; D ambiguous. In germline, CDR1 is ENHRY, CDR2 SYGVKD. The CDR3 runs to 14 residues. V shed 0 bases and J shed 4 bases, with 9 bases lying between them. The CDR3 sequence is CAISESGSSYGYTF. The CDR3 coding sequence is TGTGCCATCAGTGAGTCCGGGAGTAGCTATGGCTACACCTTC.

The chain joins TRBV5-1 to TRBJ2-5; D call uncertain. CDR1 is SGHRS, CDR2 YFSETQ, per germline. V lost 0 bases and J 0 bases, leaving 9 bases between the germline ends. This CDR3 has 15 amino acids. CDR3: CASSLGSGYQETQYF. The CDR3, as DNA: TGCGCCAGCAGCTTGGGGTCCGGGTACCAAGAGACCCAGTACTTC.

In this sample, this clone turned up once. A much larger clone lies one base from this, so it may be a read error. The CDR3: CASSRDRAYEQYF. The CDR3 DNA reads TGTGCCAGCAGCCGGGACAGGGCATACGAGCAGTACTTC. The chain recombines TRBV9 with TRBJ2-7, with TRBD1 matching 9 bases. CDR3 length equals 13 residues. J gave up 4 bases and V 4 bases, and 3 bases lay outside the gene matches. Germline V gene sequence: CDR1 SGDLS, CDR2 YYNGEE. Combining the CDR3 with reference TRBV9 and TRBJ2-7 gives the whole variable domain DSGVTQTPKHLITATGQRVTLRCSPRSGDLSVYWYQQSLDQGLQFLIQYYNGEERAKGNILERFSAQQFPDLHSELNLSSLELGDSALYFCASSRDRAYEQYFGPGTRLTVT.